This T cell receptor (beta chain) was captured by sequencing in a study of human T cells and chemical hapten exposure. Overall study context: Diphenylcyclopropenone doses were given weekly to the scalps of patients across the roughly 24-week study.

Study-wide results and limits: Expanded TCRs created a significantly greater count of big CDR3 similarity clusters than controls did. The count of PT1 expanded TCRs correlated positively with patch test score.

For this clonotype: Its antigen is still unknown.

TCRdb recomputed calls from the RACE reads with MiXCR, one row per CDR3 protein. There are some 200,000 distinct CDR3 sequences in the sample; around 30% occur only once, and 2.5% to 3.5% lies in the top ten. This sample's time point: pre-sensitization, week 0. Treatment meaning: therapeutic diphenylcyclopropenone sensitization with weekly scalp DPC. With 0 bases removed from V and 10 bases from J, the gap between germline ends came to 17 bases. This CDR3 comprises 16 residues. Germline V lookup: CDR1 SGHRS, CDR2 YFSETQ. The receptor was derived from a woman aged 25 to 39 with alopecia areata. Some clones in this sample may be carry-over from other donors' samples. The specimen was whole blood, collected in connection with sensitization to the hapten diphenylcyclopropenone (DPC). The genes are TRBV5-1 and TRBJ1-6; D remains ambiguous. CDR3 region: CASSLDSFDNGSPLHF. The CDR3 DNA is TGCGCCAGCAGCTTGGATTCTTTCGATAACGGGTCACCCCTCCACTTT.